The 19 T cell receptor beta chains presented below share a single source sample, sequenced in a study of CD8 T cells in ankylosing spondylitis (dated by TCRdb to the late 2010s). These receptors lack a known antigen. Library prep was done by 5' RACE. Sequencing was carried out with an Illumina HiSeq 2500. TCRdb reanalyzed the raw reads on its own, using fastp at Q25 for trimming and MiXCR for clone calling, and kept in-frame beta chains. One record per CDR3 amino acid sequence lists the most common genes and DNA. The sample table contains hundreds of thousands of distinct CDR3 sequences; only one count was recorded for about a sixth of them. Clones ranked in the top ten supply approximately 1% of the sample. Results the study describes overall, beyond this receptor: Blood from ankylosing spondylitis patients appeared to be characterized by a TCR beta motif composed of eight or nine highly homologous amino acid variants.

The specimen was blood, either unsorted or a sorted T cell fraction (not recorded which). These receptors were taken from a male donor with ankylosing spondylitis.

The V call is TRBV20-1, the J call TRBJ2-1; D is ambiguous. Germline V gene sequence: CDR1 DFQATT, CDR2 SNEGSKA (reference sequence). V was trimmed by 5 bases and J by 8 bases, leaving 13 bases between them. The CDR3 totals 12 residues. The CDR3 sequence is CSALRTRDEQFF. DNA of the CDR3: TGCAGTGCTCTCCGAACGCGAGATGAGCAGTTCTTC.

This clonotype was observed a handful of times. This chain links TRBV3-1 with TRBJ1-1, with TRBD1 matching 8 bases. The CDR3 loop spans 14 amino acids. Trimming took 3 bases from V and 6 from J; bases not matched to a gene: 6. Germline values: CDR1 LGHDT, CDR2 YNNKEL (reference sequence). CDR3 region: CASSQNRGRSEAFF. The CDR3 region has the DNA TGTGCCAGCAGCCAGAACAGGGGGAGGTCTGAAGCTTTCTTT.

CDR3 sequence reads: CAISPRRETYEQYF. CDR3 bases: TGTGCCATCAGTCCGCGCAGGGAAACCTACGAGCAGTACTTC. The chain links TRBV10-3 to TRBJ2-7; D is possibly TRBD1 (5 bases). Between the trimmed V and J ends, which lost 5 bases and 2 bases, there was a span of 13 bases. Germline CDR1 and CDR2: ENHRY and SYGVKD. The CDR3 loop spans 14 amino acids.

The rearrangement links TRBV20-1 to TRBJ2-3; D uncertain. Looked up from germline, CDR1 is DFQATT and CDR2 is SNEGSKA (reference sequence). The CDR3 sequence is 12 residues long. V gave up 3 bases and J gave up 4 bases, with 8 bases separating them. CDR3 sequence reads: CSARESADTQYF. The CDR3 nucleotides read TGCAGTGCTAGGGAAAGCGCAGATACGCAGTATTTT.

This chain uses TRBV3-1 with TRBJ1-5; 8 nucleotides align to TRBD1. The V and J ends lost 3 bases and 2 bases, in that order; junction bases with no gene match: 6. Germline values: CDR1 LGHDT, CDR2 YNNKEL (reference sequence). This CDR3 is 16 amino acids long. CDR3 residues: CASSQATGGGNQPQHF. DNA of the CDR3: TGTGCCAGCAGCCAGGCAACAGGGGGTGGCAATCAGCCCCAGCATTTT. The full variable domain, its missing parts supplied by reference TRBV3-1 and TRBJ1-5, is DTAVSQTPKYLVTQMGNDKSIKCEQNLGHDTMYWYKQDSKKFLKIMFSYNNKELIINETVPNRFSPKSPDKAHLNLHINSLELGDSAVYFCASSQATGGGNQPQHFGDGTRLSIL.

This clonotype was detected only once. The chain uses TRBV30 and TRBJ2-1; D gene unclear. V lost 1 base, J lost 2 bases, and 3 bases lay in between. The CDR3 sequence is 12 residues long. Germline values: CDR1 GTSNPN, CDR2 SVGIG (reference sequence). The CDR3 is CAWSATYNEQFF. The CDR3 DNA is TGTGCCTGGAGTGCCACCTACAATGAGCAGTTCTTC.

This clonotype was detected many times. The J gene is TRBJ1-5, the V gene TRBV20-1; 7 bases fit TRBD1. This CDR3 is built from 13 residues. The junction had 4 bases not matched to a gene; V was cut back by 4 bases and J by 4 bases. Germline V gene lookup returns CDR1 DFQATT and CDR2 SNEGSKA (reference sequence). CDR3 in DNA: TGCAGTGCTACGAAACAGGGGAATCAGCCCCAGCATTTT. Residues: CSATKQGNQPQHF.

The rearrangement links TRBV19 to TRBJ1-1; tentative D call: TRBD1 (6 bases). Per germline, CDR1 LNHDA and CDR2 SQIVND (reference sequence). The CDR3 is 16 residues long. V gave up 7 bases and J gave up 4 bases, with 22 bases separating them. The DNA of the CDR3 is TGTGCCAGTACCCCTTCACCGATCGGGGGGCCCACTGAAGCTTTCTTT. It encodes CASTPSPIGGPTEAFF.

This clonotype was observed a handful of times. The V call is TRBV20-1, the J call TRBJ2-7; no clear D gene. The V gene's germline CDR1 is DFQATT and CDR2 SNEGSKA (reference sequence). The CDR3 spans 11 residues. The V and J ends lost 5 bases and 0 bases respectively, with 5 bases between them. The CDR3 reads CSAGPSYEQYF. The CDR3 nucleotides are TGCAGTGCTGGACCCTCCTACGAGCAGTACTTC.

V usage is TRBV3-1 and J usage is TRBJ2-6, with a tentative D call TRBD2 (6 bases). The CDR3 totals 14 residues. Germline assignment: CDR1 LGHDT and CDR2 YNNKEL (reference sequence). Trimming took off 3 bases at V and 4 bases at J, with 7 bases between the two ends. The CDR3 DNA reads TGTGCCAGCAGCCAGGGGGGAGGGGCCAACGTCCTGACTTTC. Translation: CASSQGGGANVLTF.

The CDR3 coding sequence is TGTGCCAGTAGTATCGGACAGGGGGCCTCGGAGAACACTGAAGCTTTCTTT. It codes for CASSIGQGASENTEAFF. The V gene is TRBV19, the J gene TRBJ1-1; 11 positions match TRBD1. CDR1 is LNHDA and CDR2 is SQIVND in the germline V gene (reference sequence). J lost 1 base, V lost 3 bases, and 7 bases had no gene match. CDR3 length: 17 residues.

This clonotype was seen many times. The rearrangement links TRBV12-3 or TRBV12-4 to TRBJ2-2, with 10 bases fitting TRBD1. This CDR3 contains 15 residues. Trimming removed 3 bases from V and 5 bases from J; junction bases left unmatched: 3. The CDR3 loop reads CASSFDRGPTGELFF. CDR3 bases: TGTGCCAGCAGTTTCGACAGGGGGCCGACCGGGGAGCTGTTTTTT.

This clonotype was seen a few times. With a much larger clone just one base away, this may be a read error. The chain carries TRBV5-1 and TRBJ2-7; D possibly corresponds to TRBD2 (6 bases). This CDR3 comprises 14 residues. V was cut by 4 bases and J by 2 bases, with 13 bases left in between. Germline CDR1 and CDR2: SGHRS and YFSETQ. Here the CDR3 DNA reads TGCGCCAGCAGCACCCCGGGGGTCGCCTACGAGCAGTACTTC. It is translated as CASSTPGVAYEQYF.

This clonotype was seen many times. The CDR3 bases are TGCGCCAGCAGTCTCATAGGGCCGAGGGCTTCCTACGAGCAGTACTTC. As protein: CASSLIGPRASYEQYF. This chain links TRBV4-1 with TRBJ2-7, with a possible D match to TRBD2 (5 bases). Trimming took off 6 bases at V and 1 base at J, with 19 bases between the two ends. The germline CDR1 and CDR2 sequences are MGHRA and YSYEKL. The CDR3 is 16 amino acids.

The chain has TRBV7-2 and TRBJ2-2, with 11 bases lining up with TRBD2. V was clipped by 5 bases and J by 5 bases; unmatched bases: 10. This CDR3 has 17 residues. Germline V gene lookup returns CDR1 SGHTA and CDR2 FQGNSA. CDR3 DNA sequence: TGTGCCAGCAGCACTACTAGCGGGGGCCCCGGTACCGGGGAGCTGTTTTTT. It encodes CASSTTSGGPGTGELFF.

This clonotype has a handful of counts. V is TRBV6-1 and J is TRBJ2-1; 8 bases fit TRBD2. The CDR3 runs to 16 residues. The germline V gene has CDR1 MNHNS and CDR2 SASEGT. The V and J ends lost 7 bases and 3 bases, in that order; junction bases with no gene match: 11. This chain's CDR3 is CASNPPGGGGYNEQFF. The CDR3 DNA reads TGTGCCAGCAACCCCCCCGGGGGGGGCGGCTACAATGAGCAGTTCTTC.

In this sample, this clonotype turned up a few times. The chain employs TRBV3-1 and TRBJ1-1; 7 bases line up with TRBD1. V was clipped by 1 base and J by 3 bases; unmatched bases: 8. The CDR3 length is 16 residues. Germline V gene lookup returns CDR1 LGHDT and CDR2 YNNKEL (reference sequence). CDR3 in DNA: TGTGCCAGCAGCCAAGCCGAGGGCAGGGGGGACACTGAAGCTTTCTTT. Encoded protein: CASSQAEGRGDTEAFF.

The chain links TRBV7-9 to TRBJ2-5, with 8 bases that match TRBD2. This CDR3 has 14 amino acids. The germline CDR1 and CDR2 sequences are SEHNR and FQNEAQ (reference sequence). J was trimmed by 5 bases and V by 5 bases; bases with no gene match: 7. The chain's CDR3 is CASSTVAGRETQYF. The DNA for the CDR3 is TGTGCCAGCAGCACCGTAGCGGGGCGGGAGACCCAGTACTTC.

This clonotype turned up a few times. The chain has TRBV7-9 and TRBJ1-2; D may be TRBD1 (5 bases). This CDR3 is 13 amino acids long. V was shortened by 4 bases and J by 1 base, with 7 bases between the two germline ends. Germline CDR1 reads SEHNR; CDR2 reads FQNEAQ (reference sequence). CDR3 protein: CASSSGGNYGYTF. CDR3 DNA: TGTGCCAGCAGCTCGGGGGGTAACTATGGCTACACCTTC. Complete variable domain (other parts from reference TRBV7-9 and TRBJ1-2): DTGVSQNPRHKITKRGQNVTFRCDPISEHNRLYWYRQTLGQGPEFLTYFQNEAQLEKSRLLSDRFSAERPKGSFSTLEIQRTEQGDSAMYLCASSSGGNYGYTFGSGTRLTVV.